Listed here is a single T cell receptor beta chain. At the time of sampling, donors were nominally healthy, though unrecorded immune exposures were likely. The PCR used 60 Vbeta and 13 Jbeta primers. Produced via immunoSEQ multiplex PCR; TCRdb's table is partial and in-frame only. The sample lists about 160,000 clones; 77% were seen once. Germline assignment: CDR1 SGHTA and CDR2 FQGNSA. This CDR3 is built from 14 residues. Trimming left V 5 bases short and J 2 bases short, with 13 bases between. The data are from a study of cytomegalovirus exposure and HLA in healthy donors. This TCR derives from a man younger than 40 in good health and CMV-seropositive. Sequenced input: PBMCs. This sequence joins TRBV7-2 and TRBJ2-7; D possibly corresponds to TRBD2 (5 bases). CDR3 DNA: TGTGCCAGCAGCCTCTCGGGAACCACCTACGAGCAGTACTTC. Translation: CASSLSGTTYEQYF. The full variable domain, with the rest looked up from reference TRBV7-2 and TRBJ2-7, is GAGVSQSPSNKVTEKGKDVELRCDPISGHTALYWYRQSLGQGLEFLIYFQGNSAPDKSGLPSDRFSAERTGGSVSTLTIQRTQQEDSAVYLCASSLSGTTYEQYFGPGTRLTVT.